These 6 T cell receptor beta chains came from one sample sequenced in a study of cytomegalovirus exposure and HLA in healthy donors. The assay was immunoSEQ multiplex PCR, and TCRdb's table has in-frame clones only and misses some. The sample holds roughly 230,000 clones, about 90% seen once. Input material: PBMCs. The receptors derive from a woman younger than 45 in good health and CMV-seronegative.

The V and J genes are TRBV30 and TRBJ2-5; D might be TRBD2 (6 bases). The CDR3 runs 15 residues. Deletions cut 0 bases from V and 7 bases from J, with 18 bases between. CDR1 GTSNPN and CDR2 SVGIG come from the germline V gene (reference sequence). For the CDR3, the DNA is TGTGCCTGGAGTGTGGAAGGAGCGAGAGCGGGGACCCAGTACTTC. Its translation: CAWSVEGARAGTQYF.

A single count supports this clone. The chain employs TRBV19 and TRBJ1-5; the D is unclear. V lost 7 bases to trimming and J lost 0 bases, with 7 bases between them. The CDR3 loop spans 13 amino acids. Germline CDR1 LNHDA, CDR2 SQIVND (reference sequence). The CDR3 loop is CASKQASNQPQHF. Written as DNA, the CDR3 is TGTGCCAGTAAGCAGGCTAGCAATCAGCCCCAGCATTTT.

The genes are TRBV7-2 and TRBJ1-1, with 7 positions matching TRBD1. The V and J ends lost 5 bases and 1 base, in that order; junction bases with no gene match: 1. The germline V gene encodes CDR1 SGHTA and CDR2 FQGNSA. The CDR3 extends over 13 amino acids. The CDR3 DNA is TGTGCCAGCAGCGGGACAGCGAACACTGAAGCTTTCTTT. Amino acids: CASSGTANTEAFF. Looking up the rest from reference TRBV7-2 and TRBJ1-1 gives the full variable domain: GAGVSQSPSNKVTEKGKDVELRCDPISGHTALYWYRQSLGQGLEFLIYFQGNSAPDKSGLPSDRFSAERTGGSVSTLTIQRTQQEDSAVYLCASSGTANTEAFFGQGTRLTVV.

The V call is TRBV11-2, the J call TRBJ2-7, with D possibly matching TRBD1 (6 bases). Germline V CDR1 and CDR2: SGHAT, FQNNGV. Trimming removed 7 bases from V and 1 base from J, with 17 bases in between. The CDR3 is 15 residues long. CDR3 sequence reads: CASTQVAGESYEQYF. The CDR3 DNA follows: TGTGCCAGCACTCAAGTGGCAGGGGAGTCCTACGAGCAGTACTTC.

The chain is built from TRBV29-1 and TRBJ2-7; the D gene is possibly TRBD1 (7 bases). Trimming removed 1 base at V and 2 bases at J, with 12 bases between. CDR1 is SQVTM and CDR2 is ANQGSEA in the germline V gene. There are 14 residues in the CDR3. CDR3 amino acids: CSVEVGGQTYEQYF. For the CDR3, the DNA is TGCAGCGTTGAAGTCGGGGGACAGACCTACGAGCAGTACTTC.

CDR3 nucleotide sequence: TGTGCCACCACAGATAGCAGGGTGACGACCTATGGCTACACCTTC. It codes for CATTDSRVTTYGYTF. The chain is built from TRBV2 and TRBJ1-2, with TRBD1 as a possible D gene (5 bases). The CDR3 consists of 15 residues. Trimming stripped 10 bases from V and 4 bases from J, with 22 bases between. Germline V gene sequence: CDR1 SNHLY, CDR2 FYNNEI.